Presented here are 29 T cell receptor beta chains from one specimen sequenced in a study of cytomegalovirus exposure and HLA in healthy donors. The PCR had 60 Vbeta and 13 Jbeta primers. Libraries were prepared by immunoSEQ multiplex PCR; TCRdb keeps only in-frame clonotypes and omits some of them. The data hold 95,000 to 150,000 clones, with 70% to 80% observed a single time. The sequencing input was PBMCs. These receptor sequences come from a woman aged 40 to 49 in good health and CMV-seropositive.

The V and J genes are TRBV7-2 and TRBJ1-2, with TRBD1 as a possible D gene (6 bases). The germline V gene encodes CDR1 SGHTA and CDR2 FQGNSA. The CDR3 consists of 14 residues. Trimming shortened V by 1 base and J by 8 bases, and 14 bases separated the two germline ends. CDR3 sequence reads: CASSLDLGARGYTF. CDR3 bases: TGTGCCAGCAGCTTAGATTTGGGGGCGAGGGGCTACACCTTC.

V usage is TRBV29-1 and J usage is TRBJ2-3; tentatively, D is TRBD2 (5 bases). The CDR3 is made up of 15 amino acids. The germline CDR1 and CDR2 sequences are SQVTM and ANQGSEA. Between the trimmed V and J ends, which lost 4 bases and 4 bases, there was a span of 18 bases. CDR3 in DNA: TGCAGCGTTGCCCAATTCTTAGAGCGGCCAGATACGCAGTATTTT. Protein: CSVAQFLERPDTQYF.

This chain links TRBV5-1 with TRBJ2-1; 8 nucleotides line up with TRBD1. The germline gives CDR1 SGHRS, CDR2 YFSETQ. This CDR3 is built from 15 residues. The trim removed 0 bases at V and 7 bases at J, leaving 6 bases unmatched. The CDR3 loop is CASSLGQGARNEQFF. CDR3 DNA sequence: TGCGCCAGCAGCTTGGGGCAGGGGGCAAGGAATGAGCAGTTCTTC. Full variable domain (rest looked up from reference TRBV5-1 and TRBJ2-1): KAGVTQTPRYLIKTRGQQVTLSCSPISGHRSVSWYQQTPGQGLQFLFEYFSETQRNKGNFPGRFSGRQFSNSRSEMNVSTLELGDSALYLCASSLGQGARNEQFFGPGTRLTVL.

The chain has TRBV5-1 and TRBJ1-2; the D gene is possibly TRBD1 (5 bases). Germline V gene sequence: CDR1 SGHRS, CDR2 YFSETQ. This CDR3 is 16 amino acids long. V was clipped by 7 bases and J by 4 bases, with 23 bases between them. The CDR3 spells CASGTGTPGDSYGYTF. The CDR3 coding sequence is TGCGCCAGCGGAACCGGGACTCCCGGCGACAGCTATGGCTACACCTTC.

This rearrangement joins TRBV9 to TRBJ2-7; 7 nucleotides match TRBD1. The CDR3 is 16 residues long. The germline V gene has CDR1 SGDLS and CDR2 YYNGEE. Trimming took 4 bases from V and 0 from J; bases not matched to a gene: 10. CDR3 sequence: CASSLLGQQFSYEQYF. The CDR3, as DNA: TGTGCCAGCAGCCTACTGGGACAGCAGTTCTCCTACGAGCAGTACTTC.

This clone has just a few counts. This chain uses TRBV2 with TRBJ2-5; 9 bases map to TRBD1. Germline CDR1 and CDR2: SNHLY and FYNNEI. V was clipped by 6 bases and J by 4 bases; unmatched bases: 12. This CDR3 has 16 amino acids. The CDR3 DNA reads as TGTGCCAGCAGAACCGGGACAGGGATCTTCGGAGAGACCCAGTACTTC. Encoded protein: CASRTGTGIFGETQYF.

The rearrangement uses TRBV11-1 and TRBJ2-3, with 12 bases lining up with TRBD2. The CDR3 has 15 residues. The V segment lost 4 bases and the J segment 7 bases; nucleotides outside the gene matches: 6. The germline gives CDR1 SGHAT, CDR2 FQDESV (reference sequence). CDR3 protein: CASSSTSGGRYTQYF. CDR3 DNA: TGTGCCAGCAGCTCCACTAGCGGGGGGCGATATACGCAGTATTTT.

The V gene is TRBV7-3, the J gene TRBJ2-3; D is possibly TRBD2 (7 bases). Germline loops: CDR1 SGHTA, CDR2 FQGTGA. The CDR3 length is 15 residues. V gave up 2 bases and J gave up 2 bases, with 11 bases separating them. CDR3 region: CASSLSGGPTDTQYF. In DNA, the CDR3 is TGTGCCAGCAGCTTATCGGGGGGCCCCACAGATACGCAGTATTTT.

V usage is TRBV29-1 and J usage is TRBJ1-1; D gene unclear. The CDR3 spans 13 residues. Trimming removed 5 bases from V and 3 bases from J, with 13 bases in between. The germline gives CDR1 SQVTM, CDR2 ANQGSEA. The CDR3 DNA sequence: TGCAGCGTTTTGGAGGGTTGGGACACTGAAGCTTTCTTT. Its protein product is CSVLEGWDTEAFF.

CDR3 sequence: CASSQDSGGPQPQHF. The CDR3 DNA reads TGCGCCAGCAGCCAAGATTCGGGGGGACCACAGCCCCAGCATTTT. The gene calls are TRBV4-1 and TRBJ1-5; tentative D call: TRBD1 (5 bases). The length of the CDR3 is 15 residues. Germline CDR1 MGHRA, CDR2 YSYEKL. With 0 bases removed from V and 7 bases from J, the gap between germline ends came to 13 bases.

This chain links TRBV5-8 with TRBJ2-7; TRBD2 aligns across 7 bases. CDR1 is SGHTS, CDR2 YDEGEE, per germline. V was pared by 7 bases and J by 6 bases, with 4 bases of the junction left unmatched. The CDR3 spans 11 residues. Written as DNA, the CDR3 is TGTGCCAGCTTCGGCGGGGGCGAGCAGTACTTC. Translated: CASFGGGEQYF. Variable domain in full (rest from reference TRBV5-8 and TRBJ2-7): EAGVTQSPTHLIKTRGQQATLRCSPISGHTSVYWYQQALGLGLQFLLWYDEGEERNRGNFPPRFSGRQFPNYSSELNVNALELEDSALYLCASFGGGEQYFGPGTRLTVT.

The genes are TRBV10-2 and TRBJ1-5; D is possibly TRBD1 (6 bases). Trimming took off 6 bases at V and 1 base at J, with 10 bases between the two ends. There are 14 residues in the CDR3. CDR1 is WSHSY, CDR2 SAAADI, per germline. The CDR3 spells CASSATGSNQPQHF. As DNA, the CDR3 is TGCGCCAGCAGCGCAACAGGGAGCAATCAGCCCCAGCATTTT.

The gene calls are TRBV5-1 and TRBJ2-7; D call uncertain. CDR1 is SGHRS and CDR2 is YFSETQ in the germline V gene. The CDR3 is 15 amino acids. Trimming removed 0 bases from V and 0 bases from J, with 10 bases in between. In DNA, the CDR3 is TGCGCCAGCAGCTTGGGACTCGGAAGCTCCTACGAGCAGTACTTC. Translating gives CASSLGLGSSYEQYF.

The chain couples TRBV9 to TRBJ2-2; D not resolved. Germline V CDR1 and CDR2: SGDLS, YYNGEE. This CDR3 has 12 amino acids. V gave up 0 bases and J gave up 8 bases, with 5 bases separating them. In DNA form, the CDR3 reads TGTGCCAGCAGCGTAGTGTATGGGGAGCTGTTTTTT. Protein sequence: CASSVVYGELFF. The full variable domain, in which reference TRBV9 and TRBJ2-2 provide the parts outside the CDR3, is DSGVTQTPKHLITATGQRVTLRCSPRSGDLSVYWYQQSLDQGLQFLIQYYNGEERAKGNILERFSAQQFPDLHSELNLSSLELGDSALYFCASSVVYGELFFGEGSRLTVL.

The chain links TRBV20-1 to TRBJ1-1; D call uncertain. Germline V lookup: CDR1 DFQATT, CDR2 SNEGSKA (reference sequence). V was clipped by 6 bases and J by 7 bases, with 12 bases between them. CDR3 length: 11 residues. The CDR3 coding sequence is TGCAGTGCCGAGGGCCGACTTGAAGCTTTCTTT. This codes for CSAEGRLEAFF.

This clone was counted once. This chain links TRBV6-5 with TRBJ1-6; 10 bases align to TRBD1. The CDR3 is 14 amino acids. V was pared by 4 bases and J by 9 bases, with 3 bases of the junction left unmatched. Germline CDR1 reads MNHEY; CDR2 reads SVGAGI. The CDR3 bases are TGTGCCAGCAGTTTACGGACAGGGGGTTCACCCCTCCACTTT. It is translated as CASSLRTGGSPLHF.

This clone has just a few counts. The V and J genes are TRBV6-6 and TRBJ2-1; unclear D gene. The CDR3 has 12 amino acids. Per germline, CDR1 MNHNY and CDR2 SVGAGI (reference sequence). The V and J ends lost 2 bases and 6 bases respectively, with 5 bases between them. CDR3 nucleotides: TGTGCCAGCAGTTACCTCTTCAATGAGCAGTTCTTC. It encodes CASSYLFNEQFF.

This clone was seen a handful of times. CDR3 in amino acids: CASSLSGQVALAGANVLTF. Written as DNA, the CDR3 is TGTGCCAGCAGTTTATCGGGACAGGTAGCCCTGGCTGGGGCCAACGTCCTGACTTTC. The J gene is TRBJ2-6, the V gene TRBV27; 8 bases fit TRBD1. This CDR3 comprises 19 residues. V was pared by 0 bases and J by 2 bases, with 9 bases of the junction left unmatched. Looked up from germline, CDR1 is MNHEY and CDR2 is SMNVEV (reference sequence).

This sequence joins TRBV5-4 and TRBJ1-4; the match to TRBD1 covers 7 bases. CDR3 size: 14 residues. V lost 4 bases to trimming and J lost 2 bases; unmatched junction nucleotides: 2. Germline loops: CDR1 SGHNT, CDR2 YYREEE (reference sequence). CDR3 residues: CASSRDSTNEKLFF. The DNA of the CDR3 is TGTGCCAGCAGCCGGGACAGCACTAATGAAAAACTGTTTTTT. Filled out from reference TRBV5-4 and TRBJ1-4, the complete variable domain reads ETGVTQSPTHLIKTRGQQVTLRCSSQSGHNTVSWYQQALGQGPQFIFQYYREEENGRGNFPPRFSGLQFPNYSSELNVNALELDDSALYLCASSRDSTNEKLFFGSGTQLSVL.

V usage is TRBV6-5 and J usage is TRBJ2-7; TRBD1 is a possible D gene (6 bases). The CDR3 sequence is 14 residues long. Trimming took 4 bases from V and 5 from J, leaving 15 bases between them. Germline CDR1 reads MNHEY; CDR2 reads SVGAGI. The CDR3 region has the DNA TGTGCCAGCAGTTTACAGGGAAGTCTGGACGAGCAGTACTTC. Its translation is CASSLQGSLDEQYF.

V gene TRBV7-9 combines with J gene TRBJ2-7, with 7 positions matching TRBD1. CDR1 and CDR2 (germline): SEHNR, FQNEAQ (reference sequence). Trimming took 3 bases from V and 5 from J; bases not matched to a gene: 1. This CDR3 contains 12 residues. CDR3 sequence (DNA): TGTGCCAGCAGCTTCGACAGGGACGAGCAGTACTTC. Its protein is CASSFDRDEQYF. Filled out from reference TRBV7-9 and TRBJ2-7, the complete variable domain reads DTGVSQNPRHKITKRGQNVTFRCDPISEHNRLYWYRQTLGQGPEFLTYFQNEAQLEKSRLLSDRFSAERPKGSFSTLEIQRTEQGDSAMYLCASSFDRDEQYFGPGTRLTVT.

The rearrangement uses TRBV11-2 and TRBJ1-6; no clear D. Germline CDR1 reads SGHAT; CDR2 reads FQNNGV. V gave up 3 bases and J gave up 4 bases, with 7 bases separating them. The CDR3 totals 14 residues. CDR3 nucleotides: TGTGCCAGCAGCTTTGAGGGTTATAATTCACCCCTCCACTTT. It is translated as CASSFEGYNSPLHF.

J is TRBJ2-1 and V is TRBV7-8; 7 nucleotides agree with TRBD1. CDR1 and CDR2 (germline): SGHVS, FQNEAQ. The CDR3 is made up of 16 amino acids. V lost 3 bases to trimming and J lost 7 bases; unmatched junction nucleotides: 12. The CDR3 is CASSFLPTGIENEQFF. The DNA of the CDR3 is TGTGCCAGCAGCTTCCTCCCGACAGGGATAGAGAATGAGCAGTTCTTC.

The J gene is TRBJ1-4, the V gene TRBV6-6, with a weak D call TRBD1 (6 bases). Germline V gene lookup returns CDR1 MNHNY and CDR2 SVGAGI (reference sequence). The CDR3 is made up of 15 amino acids. Trimming stripped 6 bases from V and 5 bases from J, with 16 bases between. CDR3 sequence: CASSLGGTNNEKLFF. In DNA form, the CDR3 reads TGTGCCAGCAGCTTGGGTGGGACAAACAATGAAAAACTGTTTTTT.

This clone was seen only a few times. The genes are TRBV6-1 and TRBJ1-1; maybe TRBD1 (6 bases). Trimming took off 7 bases at V and 5 bases at J, with 14 bases between the two ends. Germline-derived CDR1 and CDR2 are MNHNS and SASEGT. The CDR3 consists of 13 residues. The CDR3 DNA reads TGTGCCAGCATCACGGACAGTCGGACTGAAGCTTTCTTT. Encoded protein: CASITDSRTEAFF.

V gene TRBV2 combines with J gene TRBJ2-5, with TRBD1 identical over 9 bases. Per the germline V gene, CDR1 is SNHLY and CDR2 is FYNNEI. This CDR3 has 15 residues. J lost 5 bases, V lost 6 bases, and 10 bases had no gene match. The CDR3 protein is CASRANRGPGETQYF. DNA of the CDR3: TGTGCCAGCAGAGCAAACAGGGGGCCGGGGGAGACCCAGTACTTC.

The CDR3 DNA reads as TGCGCCAGCAGCTTGGGAGGCCGGGAGCAGTACTTC. Protein product: CASSLGGREQYF. V gene TRBV5-1 combines with J gene TRBJ2-7; D unclear. This CDR3 has 12 residues. V was pared by 0 bases and J by 7 bases, with 8 bases between. The V gene's germline CDR1 is SGHRS and CDR2 YFSETQ.

This clone was seen a handful of times. This chain uses TRBV6-1 with TRBJ1-6; TRBD1 aligns across 12 bases. The V segment lost 7 bases and the J segment 9 bases; nucleotides outside the gene matches: 4. CDR3 size: 14 residues. Germline assignment: CDR1 MNHNS and CDR2 SASEGT. CDR3 protein: CASTGTGGGSPLHF. CDR3 bases: TGTGCCAGCACTGGGACAGGGGGCGGTTCACCCCTCCACTTT.

The chain links TRBV19 to TRBJ2-6; no firm D call. V lost 5 bases and J 1 base, leaving 6 bases between the germline ends. Germline values: CDR1 LNHDA, CDR2 SQIVND (reference sequence). This CDR3 region has 14 residues. The CDR3 loop is CASSSGSGANVLTF. The CDR3 coding sequence is TGTGCCAGTAGTTCAGGATCTGGGGCCAACGTCCTGACTTTC.